Many counts were recorded for the clone carrying this T cell receptor beta chain. This record belongs to a study of T cells after yellow fever vaccination. V lost 3 bases, J lost 5 bases, and 10 bases lay in between. This CDR3 spans 13 amino acids. Each CDR3 protein is one row after TCRdb ran MiXCR on the 5' RACE reads. The data contain hundreds of thousands of distinct CDR3 sequences, roughly 8.7% of them singletons. V gene TRBV12-3 or TRBV12-4 combines with J gene TRBJ2-5; D is unresolved. The origin of this receptor is a young man who received the YFV17D yellow fever vaccine. The sequencing used PBMCs, collected on the day of the first yellow fever vaccination. CDR3 residues: CASSLARWETQYF. In nucleotides, the CDR3 is TGTGCCAGCAGTTTGGCCCGTTGGGAGACCCAGTACTTC.